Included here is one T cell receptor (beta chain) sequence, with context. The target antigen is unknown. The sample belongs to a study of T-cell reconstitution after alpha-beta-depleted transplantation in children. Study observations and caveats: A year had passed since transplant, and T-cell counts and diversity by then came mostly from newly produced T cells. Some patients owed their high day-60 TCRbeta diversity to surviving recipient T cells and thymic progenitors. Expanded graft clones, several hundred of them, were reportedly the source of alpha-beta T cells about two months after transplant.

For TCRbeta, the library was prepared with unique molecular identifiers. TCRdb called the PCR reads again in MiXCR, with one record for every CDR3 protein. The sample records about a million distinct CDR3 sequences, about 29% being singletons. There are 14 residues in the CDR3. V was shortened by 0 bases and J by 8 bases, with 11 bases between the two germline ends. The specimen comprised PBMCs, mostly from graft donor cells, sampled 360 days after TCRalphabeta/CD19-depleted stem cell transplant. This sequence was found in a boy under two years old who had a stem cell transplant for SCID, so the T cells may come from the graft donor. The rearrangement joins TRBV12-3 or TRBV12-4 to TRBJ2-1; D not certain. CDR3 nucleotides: TGTGCCAGCAGTTTAGCGCTAACCCAGGATGAGCAGTTCTTC. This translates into CASSLALTQDEQFF.